This T cell receptor beta chain was identified in a study of T-cell reconstitution after alpha-beta-depleted transplantation in children. A TCRbeta library incorporating unique molecular identifiers was prepared. TCRdb re-called the PCR reads with MiXCR, one entry per CDR3 protein. The sample contains 500,000 to 600,000 distinct CDR3 sequences, roughly 33% of which appear only once. The CDR3 extends over 16 amino acids. Trimming removed 5 bases from V and 6 bases from J; junction bases left unmatched: 10. This clonotype was found once. Sequences were derived from PBMCs from the stem cell graft donor, sampled from the stem cell graft. The genes are TRBV12-3 or TRBV12-4 and TRBJ2-6, with TRBD1 identical over 7 bases. The sequence derives from a human donor who donated a stem cell graft to a child with aplastic anemia. The CDR3 here is CASSPHDRVLANVLTF. The CDR3 DNA reads TGTGCCAGCAGTCCCCACGACAGGGTGTTGGCCAACGTCCTGACTTTC.